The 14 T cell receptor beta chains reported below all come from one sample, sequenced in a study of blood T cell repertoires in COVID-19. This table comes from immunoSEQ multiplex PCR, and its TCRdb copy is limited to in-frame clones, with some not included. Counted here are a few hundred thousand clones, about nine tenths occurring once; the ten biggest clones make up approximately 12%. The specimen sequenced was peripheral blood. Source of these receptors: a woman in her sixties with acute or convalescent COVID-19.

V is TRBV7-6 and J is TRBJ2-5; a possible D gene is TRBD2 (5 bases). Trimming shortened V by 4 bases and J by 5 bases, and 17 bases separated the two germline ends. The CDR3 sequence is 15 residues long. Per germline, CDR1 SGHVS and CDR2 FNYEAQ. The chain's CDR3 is CASSSNRGLGETQYF. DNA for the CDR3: TGTGCCAGCAGCTCTAATAGAGGGCTAGGGGAGACCCAGTACTTC. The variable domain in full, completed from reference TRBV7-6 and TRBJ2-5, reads GAGVSQSPRYKVTKRGQDVALRCDPISGHVSLYWYRQALGQGPEFLTYFNYEAQQDKSGLPNDRFSAERPEGSISTLTIQRTEQRDSAMYRCASSSNRGLGETQYFGPGTRLLVL.

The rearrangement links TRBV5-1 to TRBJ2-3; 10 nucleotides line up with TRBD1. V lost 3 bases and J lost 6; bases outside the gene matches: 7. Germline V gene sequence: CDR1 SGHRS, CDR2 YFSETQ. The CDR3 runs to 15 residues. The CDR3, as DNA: TGCGCCAGCAGCTCCCGGGACAGGGGCTCGGATACGCAGTATTTT. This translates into CASSSRDRGSDTQYF. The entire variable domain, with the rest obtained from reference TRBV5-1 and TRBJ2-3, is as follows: KAGVTQTPRYLIKTRGQQVTLSCSPISGHRSVSWYQQTPGQGLQFLFEYFSETQRNKGNFPGRFSGRQFSNSRSEMNVSTLELGDSALYLCASSSRDRGSDTQYFGPGTRLTVL.

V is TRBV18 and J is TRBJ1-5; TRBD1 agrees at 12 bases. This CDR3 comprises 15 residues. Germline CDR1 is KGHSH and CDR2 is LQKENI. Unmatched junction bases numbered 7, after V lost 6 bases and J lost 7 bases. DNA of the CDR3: TGTGCCAGCTCCCTCGGGACAGGGGGCGTACAGCCCCAGCATTTT. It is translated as CASSLGTGGVQPQHF.

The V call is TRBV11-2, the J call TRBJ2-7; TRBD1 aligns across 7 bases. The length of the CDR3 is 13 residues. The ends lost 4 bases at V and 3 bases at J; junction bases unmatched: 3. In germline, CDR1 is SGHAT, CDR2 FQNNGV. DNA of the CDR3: TGTGCCAGCAGCTCCACAGGGGTCTACGAGCAGTACTTC. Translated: CASSSTGVYEQYF.

CDR3: CASSPGTGWWEQYF. As DNA, the CDR3 is TGTGCCAGCAGCCCCGGGACAGGGTGGTGGGAGCAGTACTTC. The rearrangement links TRBV7-9 to TRBJ2-7, with 9 bases fitting TRBD1. This CDR3 has 14 amino acids. After removal of 5 bases from V and 7 bases from J, the junction contained 9 bases not matched to a gene. Germline loops: CDR1 SEHNR, CDR2 FQNEAQ (reference sequence). The full variable domain, completed using reference TRBV7-9 and TRBJ2-7, is DTGVSQNPRHKITKRGQNVTFRCDPISEHNRLYWYRQTLGQGPEFLTYFQNEAQLEKSRLLSDRFSAERPKGSFSTLEIQRTEQGDSAMYLCASSPGTGWWEQYFGPGTRLTVT.

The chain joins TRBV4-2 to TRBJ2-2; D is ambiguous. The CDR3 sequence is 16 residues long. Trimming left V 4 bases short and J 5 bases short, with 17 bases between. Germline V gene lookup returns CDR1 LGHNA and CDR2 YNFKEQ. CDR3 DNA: TGTGCCAGCAGCCGGCCGACCGGCGGTAATACCGGGGAGCTGTTTTTT. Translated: CASSRPTGGNTGELFF.

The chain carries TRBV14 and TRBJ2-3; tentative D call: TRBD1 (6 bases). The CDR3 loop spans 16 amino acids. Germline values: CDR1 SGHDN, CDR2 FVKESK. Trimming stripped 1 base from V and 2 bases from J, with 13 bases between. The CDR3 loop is CASSQGGQTFTDTQYF. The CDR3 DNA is TGTGCCAGCAGCCAAGGCGGACAGACGTTCACAGATACGCAGTATTTT. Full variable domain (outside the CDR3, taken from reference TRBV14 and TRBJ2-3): EAGVTQFPSHSVIEKGQTVTLRCDPISGHDNLYWYRRVMGKEIKFLLHFVKESKQDESGMPNNRFLAERTGGTYSTLKVQPAELEDSGVYFCASSQGGQTFTDTQYFGPGTRLTVL.

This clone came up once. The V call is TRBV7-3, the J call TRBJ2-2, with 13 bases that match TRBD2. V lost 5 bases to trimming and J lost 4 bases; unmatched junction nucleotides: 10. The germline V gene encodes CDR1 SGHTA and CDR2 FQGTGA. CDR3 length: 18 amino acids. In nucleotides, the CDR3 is TGTGCCAGCAGCCCTAGTCCGGGACTAGCGGGAATCACCGGGGAGCTGTTTTTT. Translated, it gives CASSPSPGLAGITGELFF.

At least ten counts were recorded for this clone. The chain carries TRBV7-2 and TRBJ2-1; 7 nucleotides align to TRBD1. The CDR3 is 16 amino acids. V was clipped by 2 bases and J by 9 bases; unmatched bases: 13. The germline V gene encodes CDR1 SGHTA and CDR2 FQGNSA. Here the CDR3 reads CASSLRTVRTGGEQFF. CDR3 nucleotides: TGTGCCAGCAGCTTACGTACCGTTAGGACAGGTGGTGAGCAGTTCTTC.

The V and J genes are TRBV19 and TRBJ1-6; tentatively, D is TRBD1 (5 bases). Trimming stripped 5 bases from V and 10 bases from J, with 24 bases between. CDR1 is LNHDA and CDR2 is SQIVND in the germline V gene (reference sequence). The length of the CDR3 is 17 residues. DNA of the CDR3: TGTGCCAGTAGTCTTCTTGCCGGGGGTGGAGGCGCATCACCCCTCCACTTT. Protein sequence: CASSLLAGGGGASPLHF.

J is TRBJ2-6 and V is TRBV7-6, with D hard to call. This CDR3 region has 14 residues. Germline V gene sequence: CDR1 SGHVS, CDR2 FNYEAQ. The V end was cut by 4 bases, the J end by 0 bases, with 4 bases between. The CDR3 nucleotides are TGTGCCAGCAGCTCAAACTCTGGGGCCAACGTCCTGACTTTC. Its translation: CASSSNSGANVLTF.

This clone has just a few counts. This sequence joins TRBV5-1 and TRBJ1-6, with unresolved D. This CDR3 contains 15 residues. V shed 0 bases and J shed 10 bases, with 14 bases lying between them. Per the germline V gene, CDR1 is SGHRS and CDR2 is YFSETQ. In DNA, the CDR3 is TGCGCCAGCAGCTTGGCCGGAATTCAGAGGTCACCCCTCCACTTT. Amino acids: CASSLAGIQRSPLHF.

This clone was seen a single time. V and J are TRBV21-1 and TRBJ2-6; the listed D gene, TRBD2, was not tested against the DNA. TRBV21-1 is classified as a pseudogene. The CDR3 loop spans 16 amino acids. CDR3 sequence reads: CASSSLRGTGANVLTF. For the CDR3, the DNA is TGTGCCAGCAGCAGTCTTCGGGGGACTGGGGCCAACGTCCTGACTTTC.

The CDR3, as DNA: TGTGCCAGTAGCACCGGGACTAATAATTCACCCCTCCACTTT. Residues: CASSTGTNNSPLHF. The V call is TRBV19, the J call TRBJ1-6; a possible D gene is TRBD1 (5 bases). V shed 6 bases and J shed 5 bases, with 11 bases lying between them. This CDR3 spans 14 amino acids. Germline V CDR1 and CDR2: LNHDA, SQIVND (reference sequence).